The clone carrying this T cell receptor beta chain was seen once. This sample is drawn from a study of cytomegalovirus exposure and HLA in healthy donors. TCRdb's copy holds only in-frame clones and misses some; the assay was immunoSEQ multiplex PCR. Among under 200,000 clones listed, around 85% were seen once. Trimming pared 5 bases from V and 2 bases from J, leaving 16 bases between. Germline V gives CDR1 MNHEY, CDR2 SMNVEV (reference sequence). The CDR3 is made up of 15 amino acids. Sequencing input: PBMCs. This chain uses TRBV27 with TRBJ2-7, with D hard to call. The sequence derives from a woman aged 25 to 39 in good health and CMV-seronegative. In DNA form, the CDR3 reads TGTGCCAGCAGTGTAGGCCCGGGCCCAACCTACGAGCAGTACTTC. It encodes CASSVGPGPTYEQYF.